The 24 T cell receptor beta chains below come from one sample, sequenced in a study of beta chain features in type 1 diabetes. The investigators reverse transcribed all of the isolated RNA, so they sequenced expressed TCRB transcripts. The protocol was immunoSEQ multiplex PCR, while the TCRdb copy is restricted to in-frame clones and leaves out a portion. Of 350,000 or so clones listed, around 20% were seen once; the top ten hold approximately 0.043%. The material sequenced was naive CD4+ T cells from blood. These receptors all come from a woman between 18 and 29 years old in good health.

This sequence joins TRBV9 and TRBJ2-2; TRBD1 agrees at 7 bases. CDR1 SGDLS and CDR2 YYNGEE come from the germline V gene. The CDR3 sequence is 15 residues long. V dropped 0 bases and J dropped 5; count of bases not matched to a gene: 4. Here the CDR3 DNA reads TGTGCCAGCAGCGTAGGATACAGGGGTACCGGGGAGCTGTTTTTT. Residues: CASSVGYRGTGELFF.

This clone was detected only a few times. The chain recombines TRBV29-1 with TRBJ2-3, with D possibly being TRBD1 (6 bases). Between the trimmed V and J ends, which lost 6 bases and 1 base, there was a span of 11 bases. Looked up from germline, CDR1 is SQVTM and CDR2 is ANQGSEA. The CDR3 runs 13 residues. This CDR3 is CSVGALGTDTQYF. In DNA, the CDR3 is TGCAGCGTGGGGGCTCTAGGCACAGATACGCAGTATTTT.

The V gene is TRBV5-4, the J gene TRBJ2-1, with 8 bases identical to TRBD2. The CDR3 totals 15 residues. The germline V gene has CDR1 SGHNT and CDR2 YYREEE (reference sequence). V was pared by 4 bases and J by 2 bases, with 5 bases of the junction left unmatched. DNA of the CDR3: TGTGCCAGCAGCCACAGCGGGAGCGCCTACAATGAGCAGTTCTTC. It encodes CASSHSGSAYNEQFF.

The CDR3 sequence is CASSAASGVSQTQYF. The CDR3, as DNA: TGTGCCAGCAGCGCGGCTAGCGGGGTCTCTCAGACCCAGTACTTC. The chain employs TRBV9 and TRBJ2-5, with TRBD2 matching 9 bases. The CDR3 spans 15 residues. The junction had 9 bases not matched to a gene; V was cut back by 3 bases and J by 6 bases. Germline CDR1 is SGDLS and CDR2 is YYNGEE. Full variable domain (remainder filled in from reference TRBV9 and TRBJ2-5): DSGVTQTPKHLITATGQRVTLRCSPRSGDLSVYWYQQSLDQGLQFLIQYYNGEERAKGNILERFSAQQFPDLHSELNLSSLELGDSALYFCASSAASGVSQTQYFGPGTRLLVL.

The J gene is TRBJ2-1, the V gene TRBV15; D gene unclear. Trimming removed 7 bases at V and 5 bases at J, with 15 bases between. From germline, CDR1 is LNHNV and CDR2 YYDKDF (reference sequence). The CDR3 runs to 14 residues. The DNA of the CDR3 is TGTGCCACCACCCTGACTGCCCGGGACAATGAGCAGTTCTTC. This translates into CATTLTARDNEQFF.

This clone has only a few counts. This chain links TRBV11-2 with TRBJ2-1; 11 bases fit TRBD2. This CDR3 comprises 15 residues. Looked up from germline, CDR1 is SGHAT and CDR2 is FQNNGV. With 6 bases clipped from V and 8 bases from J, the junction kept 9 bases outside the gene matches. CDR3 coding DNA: TGTGCCAGCAGACGACCGGGACTAGCGGACCATGAGCAGTTCTTC. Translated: CASRRPGLADHEQFF.

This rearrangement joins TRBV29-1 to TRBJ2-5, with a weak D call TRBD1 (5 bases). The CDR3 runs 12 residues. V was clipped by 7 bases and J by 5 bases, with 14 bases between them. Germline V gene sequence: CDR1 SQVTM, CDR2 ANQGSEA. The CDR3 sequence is CSARAPGETQYF. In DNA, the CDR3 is TGCAGCGCTAGGGCCCCAGGGGAGACCCAGTACTTC.

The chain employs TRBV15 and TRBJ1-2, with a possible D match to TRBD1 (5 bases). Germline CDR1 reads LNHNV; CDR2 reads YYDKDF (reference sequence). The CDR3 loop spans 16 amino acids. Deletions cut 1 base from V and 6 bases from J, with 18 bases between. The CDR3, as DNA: TGTGCCACCAGCAGAGGGGGTTCGGGGGTAAGCGATGGCTACACCTTC. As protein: CATSRGGSGVSDGYTF.

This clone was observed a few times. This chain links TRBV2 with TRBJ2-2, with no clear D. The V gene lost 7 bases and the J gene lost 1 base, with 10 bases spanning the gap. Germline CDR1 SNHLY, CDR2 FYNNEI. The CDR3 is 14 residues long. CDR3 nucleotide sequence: TGTGCCAGCAATTCGGTTCGGAACACCGGGGAGCTGTTTTTT. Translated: CASNSVRNTGELFF.

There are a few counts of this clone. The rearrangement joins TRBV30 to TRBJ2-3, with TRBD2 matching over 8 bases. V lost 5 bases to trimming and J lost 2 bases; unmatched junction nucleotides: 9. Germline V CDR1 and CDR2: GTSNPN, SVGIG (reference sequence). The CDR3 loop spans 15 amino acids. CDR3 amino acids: CAWSREARFTDTQYF. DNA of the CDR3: TGTGCCTGGTCGCGGGAGGCCCGTTTCACAGATACGCAGTATTTT.

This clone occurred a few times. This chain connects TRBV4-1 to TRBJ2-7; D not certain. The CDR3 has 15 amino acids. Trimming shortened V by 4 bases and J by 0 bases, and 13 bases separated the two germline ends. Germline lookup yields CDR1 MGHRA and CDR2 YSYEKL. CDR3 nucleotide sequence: TGCGCCAGCAGCCGCTTGCGCGGAAACTCCTACGAGCAGTACTTC. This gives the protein CASSRLRGNSYEQYF.

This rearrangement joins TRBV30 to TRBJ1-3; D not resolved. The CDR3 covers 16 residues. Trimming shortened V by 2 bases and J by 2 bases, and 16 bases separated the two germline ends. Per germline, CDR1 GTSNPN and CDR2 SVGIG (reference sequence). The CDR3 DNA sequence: TGTGCCTGGAGTCCCACATGGAGAGGTGCTGGAAACACCATATATTTT. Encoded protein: CAWSPTWRGAGNTIYF.

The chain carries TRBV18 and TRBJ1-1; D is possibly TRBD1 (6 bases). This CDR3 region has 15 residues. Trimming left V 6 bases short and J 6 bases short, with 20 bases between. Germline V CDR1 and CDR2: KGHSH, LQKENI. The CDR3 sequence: CASSPTTGAGAEAFF. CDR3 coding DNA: TGTGCCAGCTCGCCGACTACGGGGGCGGGGGCTGAAGCTTTCTTT.

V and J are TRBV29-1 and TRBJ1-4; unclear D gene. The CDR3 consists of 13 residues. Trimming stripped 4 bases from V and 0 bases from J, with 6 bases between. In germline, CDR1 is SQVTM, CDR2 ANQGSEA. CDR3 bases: TGCAGCGTTGCCCATGCAACTAATGAAAAACTGTTTTTT. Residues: CSVAHATNEKLFF.

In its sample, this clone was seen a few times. CDR3: CASSLLMGGGEQYF. CDR3 in DNA: TGCGCCAGCAGCTTACTCATGGGGGGAGGCGAGCAGTACTTC. The rearrangement links TRBV5-1 to TRBJ2-7; D is perhaps TRBD2 (6 bases). The germline V gene encodes CDR1 SGHRS and CDR2 YFSETQ. This CDR3 is built from 14 residues. Trimming removed 2 bases at V and 6 bases at J, with 15 bases between.

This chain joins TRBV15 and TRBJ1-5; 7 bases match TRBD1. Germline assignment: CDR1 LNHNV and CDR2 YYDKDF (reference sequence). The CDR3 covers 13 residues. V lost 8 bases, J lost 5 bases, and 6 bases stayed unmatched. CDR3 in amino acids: CATRGGGHQPQHF. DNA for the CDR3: TGTGCCACCCGCGGAGGGGGCCATCAGCCCCAGCATTTT.

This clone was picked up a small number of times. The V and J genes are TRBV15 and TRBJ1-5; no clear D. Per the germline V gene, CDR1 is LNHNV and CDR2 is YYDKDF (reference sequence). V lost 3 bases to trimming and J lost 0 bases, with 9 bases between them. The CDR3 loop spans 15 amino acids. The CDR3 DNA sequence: TGTGCCACCAGCAGCGGAGATTATAGCAATCAGCCCCAGCATTTT. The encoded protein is CATSSGDYSNQPQHF.

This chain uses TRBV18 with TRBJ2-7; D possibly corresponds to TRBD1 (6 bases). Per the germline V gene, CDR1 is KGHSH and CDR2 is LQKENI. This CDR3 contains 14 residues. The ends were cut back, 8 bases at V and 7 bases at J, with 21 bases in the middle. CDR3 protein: CASASQRGQGEQYF. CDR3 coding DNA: TGTGCCAGCGCATCACAAAGGGGACAAGGGGAGCAGTACTTC.

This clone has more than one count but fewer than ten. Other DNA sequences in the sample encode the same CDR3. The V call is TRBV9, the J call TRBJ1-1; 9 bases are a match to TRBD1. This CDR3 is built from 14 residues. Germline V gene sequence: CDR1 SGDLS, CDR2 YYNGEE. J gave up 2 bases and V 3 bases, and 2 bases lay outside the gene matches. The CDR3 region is CASSGGQGNTEAFF. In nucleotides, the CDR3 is TGTGCCAGCAGCGGGGGACAGGGAAACACTGAAGCTTTCTTT.

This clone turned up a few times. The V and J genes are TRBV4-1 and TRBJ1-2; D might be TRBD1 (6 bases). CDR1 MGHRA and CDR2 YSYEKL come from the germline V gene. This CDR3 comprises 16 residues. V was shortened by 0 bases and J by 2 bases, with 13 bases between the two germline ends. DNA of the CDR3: TGCGCCAGCAGCCAAGATTTCGAGCAGGGGAACTATGGCTACACCTTC. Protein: CASSQDFEQGNYGYTF.

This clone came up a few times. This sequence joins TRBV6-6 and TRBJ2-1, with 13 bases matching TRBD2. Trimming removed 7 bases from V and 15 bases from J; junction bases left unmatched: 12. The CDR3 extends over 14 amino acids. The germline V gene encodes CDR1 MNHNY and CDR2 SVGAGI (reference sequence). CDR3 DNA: TGTGCCAGCATGGGTACTAGCGGGAGGGGATGGCTGTTCTTC. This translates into CASMGTSGRGWLFF.

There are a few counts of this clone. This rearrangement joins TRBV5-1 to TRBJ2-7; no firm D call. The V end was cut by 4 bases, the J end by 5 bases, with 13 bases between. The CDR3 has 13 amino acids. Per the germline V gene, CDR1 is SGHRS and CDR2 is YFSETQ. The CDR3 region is CASSSERLNEQYF. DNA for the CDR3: TGCGCCAGCAGCAGTGAACGGTTGAACGAGCAGTACTTC.

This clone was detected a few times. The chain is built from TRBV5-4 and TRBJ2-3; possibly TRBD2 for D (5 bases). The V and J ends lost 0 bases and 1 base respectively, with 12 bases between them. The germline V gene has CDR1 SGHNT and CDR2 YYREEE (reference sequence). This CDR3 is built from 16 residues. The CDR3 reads CASSLGRRRGTDTQYF. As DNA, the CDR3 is TGTGCCAGCAGCTTGGGGCGACGGCGGGGCACAGATACGCAGTATTTT.

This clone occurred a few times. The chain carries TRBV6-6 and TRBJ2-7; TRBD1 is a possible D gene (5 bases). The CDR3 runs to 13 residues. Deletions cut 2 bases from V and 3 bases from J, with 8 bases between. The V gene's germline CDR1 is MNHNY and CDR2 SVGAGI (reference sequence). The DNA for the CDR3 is TGTGCCAGCAGTTACGGAGACAGCTACGAGCAGTACTTC. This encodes CASSYGDSYEQYF.